This T cell receptor (beta chain) comes out of a study of regulatory T cells in long-lasting Graves disease. This clonotype has just a few counts. Its antigen is still unknown. Findings of the study overall: TCR diversity was lower in persistent Graves' patients than in newly diagnosed ones. In persistent patients, shared public clonotypes (around 2,600) outnumbered those in new patients (roughly 870). Among samples with persistent disease, TRBV28, TRBJ1-2 and TRBJ2-5 were favored.

V was pared by 0 bases and J by 2 bases, with 2 bases of the junction left unmatched. Germline loops: CDR1 SGHRS, CDR2 YFSETQ. This CDR3 has 16 amino acids. The time point denotes: persistent/refractory GD, antithyroid drugs over 5 years with positive TRAb. RNA isolated from PBMCs was used to make the TCR library. Combining iRepertoire HTBI primers with Arm-PCR of CDR3 regions, the authors built TCR beta libraries. TCRdb processed the multiplex PCR reads anew with MiXCR; each CDR3 protein has one entry. Of 300,000 to 500,000 distinct CDR3 sequences listed, around 20% are singletons. The chain combines TRBV5-1 with TRBJ1-2; TRBD1 matches at 12 bases. The specimen was peripheral blood mononuclear cells (PBMCs), collected when the disease was refractory, from a patient treated with antithyroid drugs. The receptor's source is a female donor with Graves disease. In DNA form, the CDR3 reads TGCGCCAGCAGCTTGGCCGGGACAGGGGGCAACTATGGCTACACCTTC. Translated, it gives CASSLAGTGGNYGYTF. The whole variable domain, remainder taken from reference TRBV5-1 and TRBJ1-2, is KAGVTQTPRYLIKTRGQQVTLSCSPISGHRSVSWYQQTPGQGLQFLFEYFSETQRNKGNFPGRFSGRQFSNSRSEMNVSTLELGDSALYLCASSLAGTGGNYGYTFGSGTRLTVV.